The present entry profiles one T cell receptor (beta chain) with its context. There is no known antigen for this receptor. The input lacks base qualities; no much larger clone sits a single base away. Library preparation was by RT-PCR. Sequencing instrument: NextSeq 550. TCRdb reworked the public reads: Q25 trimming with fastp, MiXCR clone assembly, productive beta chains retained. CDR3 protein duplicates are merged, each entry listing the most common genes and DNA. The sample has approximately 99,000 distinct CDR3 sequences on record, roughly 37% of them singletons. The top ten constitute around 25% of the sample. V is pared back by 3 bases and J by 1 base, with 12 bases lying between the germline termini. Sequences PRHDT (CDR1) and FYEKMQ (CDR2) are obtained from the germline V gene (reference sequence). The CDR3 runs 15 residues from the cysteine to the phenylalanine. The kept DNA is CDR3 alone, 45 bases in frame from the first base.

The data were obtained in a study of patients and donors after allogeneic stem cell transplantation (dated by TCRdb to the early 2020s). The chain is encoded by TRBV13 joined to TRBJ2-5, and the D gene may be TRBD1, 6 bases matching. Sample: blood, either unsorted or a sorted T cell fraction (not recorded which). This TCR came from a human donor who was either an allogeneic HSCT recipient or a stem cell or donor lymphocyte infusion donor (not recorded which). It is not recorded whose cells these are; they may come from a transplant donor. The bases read TGTGCCAGCAGCTTCGTGGGACAATTCCAAGAGACCCAGTACTTC. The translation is CASSFVGQFQETQYF.